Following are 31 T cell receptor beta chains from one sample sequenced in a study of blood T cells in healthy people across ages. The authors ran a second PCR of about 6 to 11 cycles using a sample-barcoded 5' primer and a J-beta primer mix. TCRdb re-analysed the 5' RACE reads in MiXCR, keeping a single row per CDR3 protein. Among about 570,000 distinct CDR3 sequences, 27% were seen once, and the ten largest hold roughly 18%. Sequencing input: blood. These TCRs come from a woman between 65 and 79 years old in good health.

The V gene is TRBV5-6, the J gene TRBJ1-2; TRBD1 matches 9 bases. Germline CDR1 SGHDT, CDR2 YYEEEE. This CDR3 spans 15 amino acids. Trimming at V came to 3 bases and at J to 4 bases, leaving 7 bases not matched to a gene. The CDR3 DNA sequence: TGTGCCAGCAGCTATGGACAGGGGACGATCTATGGCTACACCTTC. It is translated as CASSYGQGTIYGYTF.

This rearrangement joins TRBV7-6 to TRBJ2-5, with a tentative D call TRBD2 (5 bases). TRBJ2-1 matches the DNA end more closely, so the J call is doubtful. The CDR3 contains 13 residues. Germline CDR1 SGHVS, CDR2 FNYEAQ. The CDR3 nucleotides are TGTGCCAGCGCCGGGGTATCCATTTTTGAGCAGTTCTTC. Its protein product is CASAGVSIFEQFF.

Written as DNA, the CDR3 is TGTGCCACCAGCAACAGGGGTTACAATGAGCAGTTCTTC. Amino acid sequence: CATSNRGYNEQFF. This chain links TRBV24-1 with TRBJ2-1, with 7 bases fitting TRBD1. V dropped 7 bases and J dropped 4; count of bases not matched to a gene: 3. The CDR3 runs 13 residues. Per germline, CDR1 KGHDR and CDR2 SFDVKD.

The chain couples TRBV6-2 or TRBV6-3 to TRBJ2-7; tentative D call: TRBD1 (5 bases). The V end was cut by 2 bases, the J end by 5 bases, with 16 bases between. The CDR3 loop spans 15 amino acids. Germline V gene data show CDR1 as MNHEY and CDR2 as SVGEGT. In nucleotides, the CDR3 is TGTGCCAGCAGTTACCGGCCAGGGCCTAGGGACGAGCAGTACTTC. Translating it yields CASSYRPGPRDEQYF.

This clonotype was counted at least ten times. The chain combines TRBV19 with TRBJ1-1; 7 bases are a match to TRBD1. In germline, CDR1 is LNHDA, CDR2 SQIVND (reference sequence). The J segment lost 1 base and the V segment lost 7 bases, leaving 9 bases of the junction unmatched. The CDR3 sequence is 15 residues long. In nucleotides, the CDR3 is TGTGCCAGTACCGACCAGGGGGTTTCGAACACTGAAGCTTTCTTT. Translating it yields CASTDQGVSNTEAFF.

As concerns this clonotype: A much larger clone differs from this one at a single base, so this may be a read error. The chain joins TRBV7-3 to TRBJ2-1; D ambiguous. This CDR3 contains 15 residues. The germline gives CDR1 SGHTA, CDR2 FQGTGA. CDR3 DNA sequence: TGTGCCTGCAGTCCGCGCGGCCCGGGTTATGGCGAGCAGTTCTTC. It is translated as CACSPRGPGYGEQFF. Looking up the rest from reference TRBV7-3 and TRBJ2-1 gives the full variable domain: GAGVSQTPSNKVTEKGKYVELRCDPISGHTALYWYRQSLGQGPEFLIYFQGTGAADDSGLPNDRFFAVRPEGSVSTLKIQRTERGDSAVYLCACSPRGPGYGEQFFGPGTRLTVL.

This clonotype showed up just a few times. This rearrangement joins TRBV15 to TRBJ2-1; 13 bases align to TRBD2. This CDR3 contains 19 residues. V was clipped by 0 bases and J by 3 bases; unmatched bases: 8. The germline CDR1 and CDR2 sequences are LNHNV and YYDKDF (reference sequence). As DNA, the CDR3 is TGTGCCACCAGCAGAGATTCCCGGACTAGCGGGGGAAGCTACAATGAGCAGTTCTTC. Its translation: CATSRDSRTSGGSYNEQFF.

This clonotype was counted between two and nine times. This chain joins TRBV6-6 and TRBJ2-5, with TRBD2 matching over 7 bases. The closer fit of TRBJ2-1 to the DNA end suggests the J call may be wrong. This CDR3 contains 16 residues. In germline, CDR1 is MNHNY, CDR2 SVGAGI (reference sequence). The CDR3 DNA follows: TGTGCCAGCACCCCCCGGAGACTAGCTGGAGGCTATGAGCAGTTCTTC. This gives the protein CASTPRRLAGGYEQFF.

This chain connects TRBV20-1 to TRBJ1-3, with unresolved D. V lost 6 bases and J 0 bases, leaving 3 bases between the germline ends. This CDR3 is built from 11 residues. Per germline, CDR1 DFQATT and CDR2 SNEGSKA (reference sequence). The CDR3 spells CSAPSGNTIYF. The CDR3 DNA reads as TGCAGTGCCCCCTCTGGAAACACCATATATTTT.

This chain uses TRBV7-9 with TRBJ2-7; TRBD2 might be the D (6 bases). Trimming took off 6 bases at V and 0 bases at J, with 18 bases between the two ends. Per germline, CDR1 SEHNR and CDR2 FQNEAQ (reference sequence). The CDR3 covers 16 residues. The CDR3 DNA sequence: TGTGCCAGCAGTTCCACAACCGACGGGGGCTCCTACGAGCAGTACTTC. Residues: CASSSTTDGGSYEQYF.

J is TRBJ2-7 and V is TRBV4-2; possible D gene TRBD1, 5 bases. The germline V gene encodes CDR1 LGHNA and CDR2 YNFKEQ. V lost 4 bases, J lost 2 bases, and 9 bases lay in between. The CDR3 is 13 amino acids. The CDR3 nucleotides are TGTGCCAGCAGCCTAGAACAGGCCTACGAGCAGTACTTC. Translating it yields CASSLEQAYEQYF.

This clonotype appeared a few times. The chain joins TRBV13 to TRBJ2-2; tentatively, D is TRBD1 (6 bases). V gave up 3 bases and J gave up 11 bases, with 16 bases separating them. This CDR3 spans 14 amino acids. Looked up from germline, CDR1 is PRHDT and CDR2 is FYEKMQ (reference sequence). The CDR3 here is CASSFGRGDEELFF. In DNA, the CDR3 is TGTGCCAGCAGCTTTGGCAGGGGCGACGAAGAGCTGTTTTTT.

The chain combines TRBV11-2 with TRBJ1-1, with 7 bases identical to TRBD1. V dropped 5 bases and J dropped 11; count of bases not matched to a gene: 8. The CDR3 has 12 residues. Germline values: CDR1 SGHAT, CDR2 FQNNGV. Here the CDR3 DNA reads TGTGCCAGCAGCGTCGACAGGGATGGCGCTTTCTTT. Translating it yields CASSVDRDGAFF.

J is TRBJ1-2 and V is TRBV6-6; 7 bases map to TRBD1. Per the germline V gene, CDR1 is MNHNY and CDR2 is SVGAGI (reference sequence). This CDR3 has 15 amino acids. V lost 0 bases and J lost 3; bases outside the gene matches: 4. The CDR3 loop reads CASSYSGGGYYGYTF. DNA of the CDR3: TGTGCCAGCAGTTACTCAGGGGGCGGGTACTATGGCTACACCTTC.

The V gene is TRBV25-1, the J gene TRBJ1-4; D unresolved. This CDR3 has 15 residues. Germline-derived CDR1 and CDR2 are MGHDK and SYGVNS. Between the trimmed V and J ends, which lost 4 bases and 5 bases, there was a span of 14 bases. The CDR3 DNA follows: TGTGCCAGCAGTGCTCCCACCGGGTGGAATGAAAAACTGTTTTTT. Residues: CASSAPTGWNEKLFF. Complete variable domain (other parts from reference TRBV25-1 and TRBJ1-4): EADIYQTPRYLVIGTGKKITLECSQTMGHDKMYWYQQDPGMELHLIHYSYGVNSTEKGDLSSESTVSRIRTEHFPLTLESARPSHTSQYLCASSAPTGWNEKLFFGSGTQLSVL.

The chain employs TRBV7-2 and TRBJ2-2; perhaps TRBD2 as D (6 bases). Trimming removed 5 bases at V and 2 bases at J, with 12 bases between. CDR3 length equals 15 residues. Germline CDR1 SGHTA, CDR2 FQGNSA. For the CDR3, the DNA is TGTGCCAGCAGCAACCCGGGACTCAACACCGGGGAGCTGTTTTTT. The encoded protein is CASSNPGLNTGELFF.

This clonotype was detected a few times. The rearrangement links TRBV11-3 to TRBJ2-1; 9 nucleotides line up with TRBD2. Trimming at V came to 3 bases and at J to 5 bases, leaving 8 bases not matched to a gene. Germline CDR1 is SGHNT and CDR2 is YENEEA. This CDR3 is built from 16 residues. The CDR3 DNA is TGTGCCAGCAGCTTCACGTACACTAGCGGGCACAATGAGCAGTTCTTC. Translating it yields CASSFTYTSGHNEQFF.

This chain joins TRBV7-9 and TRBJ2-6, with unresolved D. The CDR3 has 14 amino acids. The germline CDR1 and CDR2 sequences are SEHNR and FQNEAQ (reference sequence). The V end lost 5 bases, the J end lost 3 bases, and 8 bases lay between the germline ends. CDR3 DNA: TGTGCCAGCAGCCTGAATATTGGGGCCAACGTCCTGACTTTC. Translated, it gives CASSLNIGANVLTF.

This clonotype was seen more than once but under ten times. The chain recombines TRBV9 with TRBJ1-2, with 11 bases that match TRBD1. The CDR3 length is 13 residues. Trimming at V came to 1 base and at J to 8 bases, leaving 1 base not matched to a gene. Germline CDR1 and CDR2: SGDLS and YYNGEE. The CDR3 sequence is CASSVRTGGGYTF. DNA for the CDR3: TGTGCCAGCAGCGTAAGGACAGGGGGCGGCTACACCTTC.

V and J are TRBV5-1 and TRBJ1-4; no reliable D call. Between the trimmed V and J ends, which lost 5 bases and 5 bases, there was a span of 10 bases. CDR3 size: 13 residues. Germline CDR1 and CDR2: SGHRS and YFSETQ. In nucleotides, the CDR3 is TGCGCCAGCAGATTGTTTCAGAATGAAAAACTGTTTTTT. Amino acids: CASRLFQNEKLFF.

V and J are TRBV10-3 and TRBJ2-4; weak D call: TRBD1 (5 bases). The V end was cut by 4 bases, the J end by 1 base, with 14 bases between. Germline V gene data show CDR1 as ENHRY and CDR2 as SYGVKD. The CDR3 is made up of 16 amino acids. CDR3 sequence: CAISGERGEAKNIQYF. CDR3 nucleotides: TGTGCCATCAGTGGGGAAAGGGGCGAGGCCAAAAACATTCAGTACTTC.

In nucleotides, the CDR3 is TGCAGTGCCGTTCTTCAAGAGACCCAGTACTTC. Its protein is CSAVLQETQYF. The J gene is TRBJ2-5, the V gene TRBV20-1, with D uncertain. The CDR3 runs 11 residues. CDR1 and CDR2 (germline): DFQATT, SNEGSKA (reference sequence). The ends were cut back, 6 bases at V and 2 bases at J, with 7 bases in the middle.

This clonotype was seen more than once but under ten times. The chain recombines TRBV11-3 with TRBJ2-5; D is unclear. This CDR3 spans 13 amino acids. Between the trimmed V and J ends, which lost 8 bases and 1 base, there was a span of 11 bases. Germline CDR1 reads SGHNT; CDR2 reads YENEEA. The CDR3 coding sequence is TGTGCCAGCGGTGGACCTCCCCAAGAGACCCAGTACTTC. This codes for CASGGPPQETQYF.

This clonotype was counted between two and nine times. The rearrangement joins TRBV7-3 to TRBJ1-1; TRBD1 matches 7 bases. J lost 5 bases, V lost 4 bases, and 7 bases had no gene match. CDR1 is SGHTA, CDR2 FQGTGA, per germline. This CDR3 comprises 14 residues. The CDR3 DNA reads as TGTGCCAGCAGCTCCCAGGGGGGGGTGACTGAAGCTTTCTTT. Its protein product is CASSSQGGVTEAFF. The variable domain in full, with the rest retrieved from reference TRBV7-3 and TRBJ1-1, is GAGVSQTPSNKVTEKGKYVELRCDPISGHTALYWYRQSLGQGPEFLIYFQGTGAADDSGLPNDRFFAVRPEGSVSTLKIQRTERGDSAVYLCASSSQGGVTEAFFGQGTRLTVV.

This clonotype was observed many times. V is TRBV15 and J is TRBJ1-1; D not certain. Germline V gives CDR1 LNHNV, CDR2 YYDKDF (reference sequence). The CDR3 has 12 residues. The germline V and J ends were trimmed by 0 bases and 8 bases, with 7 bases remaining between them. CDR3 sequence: CATSRETKEAFF. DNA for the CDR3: TGTGCCACCAGCAGAGAAACCAAAGAAGCTTTCTTT.

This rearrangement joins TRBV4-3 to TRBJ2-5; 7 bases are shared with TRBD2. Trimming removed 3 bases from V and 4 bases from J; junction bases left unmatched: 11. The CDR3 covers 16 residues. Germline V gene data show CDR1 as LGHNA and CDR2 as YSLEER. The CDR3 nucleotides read TGCGCCAGCAGCCACGGGTATACGGGGGGATTAGAGACCCAGTACTTC. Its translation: CASSHGYTGGLETQYF.

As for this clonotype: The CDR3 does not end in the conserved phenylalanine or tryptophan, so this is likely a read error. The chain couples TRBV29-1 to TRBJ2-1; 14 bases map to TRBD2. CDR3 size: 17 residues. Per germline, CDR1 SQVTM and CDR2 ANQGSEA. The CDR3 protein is CNRIGTSGGPTYNEQFL. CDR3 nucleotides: TGCAACCGGATTGGGACTAGCGGGGGACCGACCTACAATGAGCAGTTCCTC.

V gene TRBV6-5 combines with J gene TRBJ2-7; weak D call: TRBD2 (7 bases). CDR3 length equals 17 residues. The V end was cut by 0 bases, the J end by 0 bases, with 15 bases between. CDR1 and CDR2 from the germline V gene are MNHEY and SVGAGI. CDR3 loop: CASSYSRRGPSSYEQYF. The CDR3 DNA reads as TGTGCCAGCAGTTACTCGCGGCGGGGGCCTAGCTCCTACGAGCAGTACTTC.

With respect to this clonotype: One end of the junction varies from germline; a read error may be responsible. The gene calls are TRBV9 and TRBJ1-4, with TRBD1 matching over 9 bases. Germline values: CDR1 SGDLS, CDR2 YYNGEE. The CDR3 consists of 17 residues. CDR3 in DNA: TGTGCCTGCAGCCCACGGACAGGGGAAAGTGGTGGTGAAAAACTGTTTTTT. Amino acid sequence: CACSPRTGESGGEKLFF.

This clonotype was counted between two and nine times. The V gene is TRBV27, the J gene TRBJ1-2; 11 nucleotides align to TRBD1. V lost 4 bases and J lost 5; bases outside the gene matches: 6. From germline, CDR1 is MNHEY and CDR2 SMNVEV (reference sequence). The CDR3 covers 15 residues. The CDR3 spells CASSSYGQGAYGYTF. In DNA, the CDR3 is TGTGCCAGCAGTTCCTACGGACAGGGGGCTTATGGCTACACCTTC.

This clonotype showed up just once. CDR3 amino acids: CASSPGRSLRGTEAFF. CDR3 nucleotides: TGTGCCAGCAGCCCCGGGAGATCACTAAGGGGCACTGAAGCTTTCTTT. The V and J genes are TRBV11-3 and TRBJ1-1, with D tentatively TRBD1 (5 bases). This CDR3 is built from 16 residues. V was pared by 5 bases and J by 4 bases, with 20 bases between. From germline, CDR1 is SGHNT and CDR2 YENEEA.